This T cell receptor beta chain emerged from a study of T-cell reconstitution after alpha-beta-depleted transplantation in children. Study observations and caveats: Newly produced T cells mostly provided counts and TCRbeta diversity after one year, as hyperexpanded clones declined. Day-60 TCRbeta diversity that was high in some patients was derived from surviving recipient T cells and thymic progenitors. Several hundred graft clones that had expanded were reportedly the source of alpha-beta T cells about two months after transplant.

During its preparation, the TCRbeta library received unique molecular identifiers. Each CDR3 protein is one row after TCRdb ran MiXCR on the PCR reads. The sample includes about 98,000 distinct CDR3 sequences, 20% to 30% seen only once; the top ten take about 22%. Of note for this clonotype: The antigen remains undetermined.

The CDR3 sequence is 19 residues long. Trimming took 1 base from V and 0 from J, leaving 23 bases between them. CDR1 and CDR2 from the germline V gene are DFQATT and SNEGSKA (reference sequence). The sequence derives from a boy aged 2-15 years with acute lymphoblastic leukemia, due to receive a stem cell transplant. The sample consisted of PBMCs, taken before TCRalphabeta/CD19-depleted stem cell transplant. V is TRBV20-1 and J is TRBJ2-3; D is possibly TRBD1 or TRBD2 (5 bases each). DNA of the CDR3: TGCAGTGCTAGAGTCTTTATTGGGGGAGAGCAGGCTAGCACAGATACGCAGTATTTT. Translated: CSARVFIGGEQASTDTQYF.